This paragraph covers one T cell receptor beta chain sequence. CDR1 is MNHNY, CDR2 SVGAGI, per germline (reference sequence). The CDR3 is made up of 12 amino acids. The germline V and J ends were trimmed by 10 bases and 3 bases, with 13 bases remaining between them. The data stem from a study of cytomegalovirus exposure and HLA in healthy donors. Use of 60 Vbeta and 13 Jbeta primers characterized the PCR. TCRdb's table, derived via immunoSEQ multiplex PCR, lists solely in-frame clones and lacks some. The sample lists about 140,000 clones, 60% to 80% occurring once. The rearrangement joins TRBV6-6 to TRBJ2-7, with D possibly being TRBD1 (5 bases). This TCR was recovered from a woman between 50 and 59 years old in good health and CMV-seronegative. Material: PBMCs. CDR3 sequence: CATQDSYYEQYF. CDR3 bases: TGTGCCACCCAAGACAGTTACTACGAGCAGTACTTC.